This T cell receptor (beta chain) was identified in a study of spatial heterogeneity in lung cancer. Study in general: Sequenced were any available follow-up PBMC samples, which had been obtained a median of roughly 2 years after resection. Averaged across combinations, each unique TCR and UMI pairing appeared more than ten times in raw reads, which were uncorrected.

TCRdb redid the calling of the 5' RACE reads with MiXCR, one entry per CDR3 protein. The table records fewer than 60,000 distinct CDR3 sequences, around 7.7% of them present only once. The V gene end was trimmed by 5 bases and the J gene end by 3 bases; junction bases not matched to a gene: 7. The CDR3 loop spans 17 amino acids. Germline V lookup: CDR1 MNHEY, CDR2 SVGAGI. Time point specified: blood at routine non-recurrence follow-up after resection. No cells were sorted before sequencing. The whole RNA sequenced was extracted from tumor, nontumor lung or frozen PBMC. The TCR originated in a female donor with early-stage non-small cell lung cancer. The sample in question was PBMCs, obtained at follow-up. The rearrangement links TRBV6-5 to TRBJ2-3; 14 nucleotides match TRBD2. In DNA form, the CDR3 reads TGTGCCAGCAGTCCCGGACTAGCGGGGGGTGGGACAGATACGCAGTATTTT. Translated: CASSPGLAGGGTDTQYF.